The 17 T cell receptor beta chains below come from one sample, sequenced in a study of beta chain features in type 1 diabetes. Expressed TCRB transcripts were sequenced after all isolated RNA was converted to cDNA. Data came from immunoSEQ multiplex PCR; TCRdb stores just in-frame clones and leaves some out. The sample carries about 250,000 clones, around 14% recorded once. Sequenced material: naive CD4+ T cells from blood. Every receptor here comes from a middle-aged woman in good health.

There are a few counts of this clone. The rearrangement links TRBV7-8 to TRBJ2-7; 10 nucleotides match TRBD1. Unmatched junction bases numbered 3, after V lost 5 bases and J lost 2 bases. CDR1 and CDR2 from the germline V gene are SGHVS and FQNEAQ. The CDR3 runs 14 residues. CDR3 protein: CASSPGTGAYEQYF. As DNA, the CDR3 is TGTGCCAGCAGCCCCGGGACAGGGGCCTACGAGCAGTACTTC.

V is TRBV4-2 and J is TRBJ2-5; 8 positions match TRBD2. The CDR3 spans 16 residues. With V trimmed by 1 base and J by 3 bases, 7 bases remained unmatched. CDR1 is LGHNA and CDR2 is YNFKEQ in the germline V gene. CDR3 protein: CASSQVAAGGKETQYF. CDR3 DNA sequence: TGTGCCAGCAGCCAAGTGGCTGCGGGGGGCAAAGAGACCCAGTACTTC.

This sequence joins TRBV7-6 and TRBJ1-6; no firm D call. Germline-derived CDR1 and CDR2 are SGHVS and FNYEAQ. Trimming took 4 bases from V and 13 from J, leaving 20 bases between them. CDR3 length: 15 amino acids. The CDR3 here is CASSSKVQNLEPLHF. Here the CDR3 DNA reads TGTGCCAGCAGCTCGAAGGTGCAGAATCTAGAGCCCCTCCACTTT.

This sequence joins TRBV7-2 and TRBJ1-5; 11 nucleotides agree with TRBD1. V lost 3 bases and J lost 4; bases outside the gene matches: 2. Per the germline V gene, CDR1 is SGHTA and CDR2 is FQGNSA. The CDR3 has 15 residues. CDR3: CASSLGTGGNQPQHF. CDR3 DNA sequence: TGTGCCAGCAGCTTGGGGACAGGGGGAAATCAGCCCCAGCATTTT.

The chain has TRBV5-4 and TRBJ2-5; no reliable D call. In germline, CDR1 is SGHNT, CDR2 YYREEE (reference sequence). The V end lost 0 bases, the J end lost 5 bases, and 11 bases lay between the germline ends. The CDR3 consists of 14 residues. CDR3 residues: CASSLALGPETQYF. In DNA, the CDR3 is TGTGCCAGCAGCTTGGCCCTCGGTCCGGAGACCCAGTACTTC.

This clone has more than one count but fewer than ten. The chain links TRBV5-4 to TRBJ2-5; D possibly corresponds to TRBD1 (5 bases). The CDR3 runs 15 residues. CDR1 and CDR2 (germline): SGHNT, YYREEE (reference sequence). The ends were cut back, 1 base at V and 0 bases at J, with 10 bases in the middle. The chain's CDR3 is CASSLIPGNQETQYF. DNA for the CDR3: TGTGCCAGCAGCTTGATCCCAGGGAACCAAGAGACCCAGTACTTC.

This clone was seen more than once but under ten times. This chain uses TRBV4-3 with TRBJ2-1; 10 bases map to TRBD1. The CDR3 spans 17 residues. CDR1 is LGHNA and CDR2 is YSLEER in the germline V gene. V was pared by 1 base and J by 6 bases, with 9 bases of the junction left unmatched. For the CDR3, the DNA is TGCGCCAGCAGCCAAGGTTTACAGGGACAGGGGAGCAATGAGCAGTTCTTC. Encoded protein: CASSQGLQGQGSNEQFF.

This clone came up a few times. The rearrangement joins TRBV11-2 to TRBJ1-6, with 8 positions matching TRBD1. The CDR3 has 17 residues. Unmatched junction bases numbered 13, after V lost 5 bases and J lost 7 bases. Germline loops: CDR1 SGHAT, CDR2 FQNNGV. The CDR3: CASSPWTGRVANSPLHF. The CDR3 DNA reads TGTGCCAGCAGCCCTTGGACAGGGAGAGTTGCGAATTCACCCCTCCACTTT.

The V call is TRBV19, the J call TRBJ2-2; D gene ambiguous. Trimming left V 5 bases short and J 4 bases short, with 8 bases between. CDR1 LNHDA and CDR2 SQIVND come from the germline V gene (reference sequence). The CDR3 loop spans 13 amino acids. The CDR3 sequence: CASSQATTGELFF. In DNA form, the CDR3 reads TGTGCCAGTAGTCAAGCGACCACCGGGGAGCTGTTTTTT.

This rearrangement joins TRBV6-5 to TRBJ2-7; 8 nucleotides match TRBD2. Germline trimming cut 2 bases from V and 6 bases from J; bases unmatched to any gene: 9. Germline V gene sequence: CDR1 MNHEY, CDR2 SVGAGI. The CDR3 loop spans 15 amino acids. The CDR3 is CASSYGLGLGAEQYF. CDR3 DNA: TGTGCCAGCAGTTACGGATTGGGACTAGGTGCCGAGCAGTACTTC.

The chain employs TRBV18 and TRBJ2-7; possibly TRBD1 for D (6 bases). Germline values: CDR1 KGHSH, CDR2 LQKENI. The CDR3 contains 15 residues. V was cut by 3 bases and J by 6 bases, with 18 bases left in between. CDR3 nucleotides: TGTGCCAGCTCACCCCTGGACAGAGGATTTGCCGAGCAGTACTTC. Its translation: CASSPLDRGFAEQYF.

The chain carries TRBV5-8 and TRBJ1-2; 8 bases are a match to TRBD1. The CDR3 is made up of 15 amino acids. Germline V gene sequence: CDR1 SGHTS, CDR2 YDEGEE. V shed 4 bases, J shed 8 bases, and the junction held 13 bases outside the gene matches. The CDR3 nucleotides are TGTGCCAGCAGCCTCAGTGGGCAGGGGGCTGGAGGCTACACCTTC. Protein product: CASSLSGQGAGGYTF.

The chain couples TRBV2 to TRBJ2-6; 10 nucleotides agree with TRBD1. With V trimmed by 8 bases and J by 0 bases, 4 bases remained unmatched. This CDR3 is built from 16 residues. Germline CDR1 reads SNHLY; CDR2 reads FYNNEI. CDR3 region: CASCRDRGSGANVLTF. CDR3 DNA sequence: TGTGCCAGCTGCCGGGACAGGGGCTCTGGGGCCAACGTCCTGACTTTC.

This clone came up many times. CDR3 nucleotides: TGCAGCGTTGTGGGTAGCGGGGGCACGGGCTACGAGCAGTACTTC. This codes for CSVVGSGGTGYEQYF. V usage is TRBV29-1 and J usage is TRBJ2-7; 9 nucleotides agree with TRBD2. Trimming cost V 4 bases and J 3 bases; bases outside gene matches: 10. The CDR3 consists of 15 residues. Germline lookup yields CDR1 SQVTM and CDR2 ANQGSEA.

The J gene is TRBJ2-1, the V gene TRBV7-9; a possible D gene is TRBD2 (5 bases). V lost 8 bases, J lost 0 bases, and 11 bases lay in between. The CDR3 contains 14 residues. Germline loops: CDR1 SEHNR, CDR2 FQNEAQ (reference sequence). In DNA form, the CDR3 reads TGTGCCAGCGCTTCGGGATACTCCTACAATGAGCAGTTCTTC. It is translated as CASASGYSYNEQFF.

A few counts support this clone. V and J are TRBV15 and TRBJ2-4, with D uncertain. The CDR3 has 17 residues. Between the trimmed V and J ends, which lost 4 bases and 0 bases, there was a span of 16 bases. Looked up from germline, CDR1 is LNHNV and CDR2 is YYDKDF (reference sequence). The CDR3 spells CATSKNWSRIAKNIQYF. The CDR3 nucleotides read TGTGCCACCAGCAAAAATTGGAGCCGGATAGCCAAAAACATTCAGTACTTC.

The chain employs TRBV6-6 and TRBJ1-1; 7 bases are shared with TRBD1. Germline V lookup: CDR1 MNHNY, CDR2 SVGAGI (reference sequence). The CDR3 contains 15 residues. The J segment lost 0 bases and the V segment lost 4 bases, leaving 5 bases of the junction unmatched. The CDR3 DNA reads as TGTGCCAGCAGTTCCATAGGGGGCCTGAACACTGAAGCTTTCTTT. This encodes CASSSIGGLNTEAFF.